This T cell receptor (beta chain) derives from a study of blood T cell repertoires in COVID-19. Study in general: Acute and convalescent COVID-19 specimens originated in the United States, Italy and Spain.

Between the trimmed V and J ends, which lost 6 bases and 3 bases, there was a span of 12 bases. CDR3 length: 13 amino acids. Looked up from germline, CDR1 is MNHEY and CDR2 is SVGAGI. Source study methods: Reference gene primer amplification yielded estimated nucleated cell counts. Sequencing was performed with immunoSEQ multiplex PCR; in TCRdb, only in-frame clones are kept and a portion is missing. V and J calls and clone size are given by that table; D and trimming were obtained from the DNA. Altogether about 29,000 clones are present, roughly 90% being singletons, with the ten largest covering less than 4.5%.

The sequence derives from a human donor in a cohort sampled during active COVID-19. The chain is built from TRBV6-5 and TRBJ2-7, with no clear D. The specimen was peripheral blood. CDR3 bases: TGTGCCAGCAGGCGAGCCCAGGACTACGAGCAGTACTTC. The encoded protein is CASRRAQDYEQYF.